The clone carrying this T cell receptor (beta chain) was seen many times. Antigen unknown. What was amplified from RNA transcripts were TCR beta CDR3 regions. An initial round of RT-PCR targeting the TCR CDR3 relied on the HTBI primer set. TCRdb itself ran the multiplex PCR reads through MiXCR, one entry per CDR3 protein. Of fewer than 750,000 distinct CDR3 sequences in the sample, about 14% were seen once. These data originate in a study of T cells in Graves' hyperthyroidism and ophthalmopathy. Each person with ophthalmopathy scored at least 3 on the Clinical Activity Score, reached NOSPECS grade 4 or higher, and had been ill under 3 months. Regarding the study as a whole: A model built on 13 V-J features separated ophthalmopathy from stable hyperthyroidism. In blood, most of the thyroid clonotypes expanded above 0.001 were also present.

This sequence originates from a middle-aged woman with Graves' ophthalmopathy. Material: blood.

This CDR3 reads CASSQDSATYYEQYF. The CDR3 bases are TGCGCCAGCAGCCAAGATTCGGCCACCTACTACGAGCAGTACTTC. This sequence joins TRBV4-1 and TRBJ2-7, with D hard to call. The CDR3 totals 15 residues. Germline lookup yields CDR1 MGHRA and CDR2 YSYEKL. Trimming removed 0 bases at V and 3 bases at J, with 12 bases between.